The rows below give T cell receptor beta chains drawn from one sample of a study of OX40 agonist ivuxolimab in advanced cancers. Clones were sequenced by immunoSEQ multiplex PCR, and TCRdb holds only the in-frame ones, with some missing. The repertoire consists of about 73,000 clones, with 86% occurring once and the leading ten covering roughly 0.68%. This specimen consisted of CD4+ or CD8+ T cells sorted from blood, obtained in a trial of the OX40 agonist ivuxolimab. The origin of the receptors is an adult with an advanced solid tumor such as melanoma, head and neck, liver or kidney cancer. Both conserved end residues are part of each CDR3. Fields, in order: V gene, clone size, J gene, CDR3 length, D gene, CDR3 DNA, CDR3 protein. D genes are given only for firm matches. Size values are once, few and many counts, or a class for expanded clones, and some rows have none.

V gene: TRBV6-1; clone size: few; J gene: TRBJ1-6; CDR3 length: 15; D gene: .; CDR3 DNA: TGTGCCAGCAGTCCCCGGGACGGCATGAATTCACCCCTCCACTTT; CDR3 protein: CASSPRDGMNSPLHF
V gene: TRBV30; clone size: .; J gene: TRBJ1-4; CDR3 length: 13; D gene: .; CDR3 DNA: TGTGCCTGGCGTACAGCGGCTAATGAAAAACTGTTTTTT; CDR3 protein: CAWRTAANEKLFF
V gene: TRBV18; clone size: .; J gene: TRBJ1-2; CDR3 length: 17; D gene: .; CDR3 DNA: TGTGCCAGCTCACCACCGTTAGGCCATTCTGGAAGCTATGGCTACACCTTC; CDR3 protein: CASSPPLGHSGSYGYTF
V gene: TRBV11-2; clone size: .; J gene: TRBJ1-2; CDR3 length: 15; D gene: TRBD1; CDR3 DNA: TGTGCCAGCCGGCCTTGGGGACAGGGGACGCATGGCTACACCTTC; CDR3 protein: CASRPWGQGTHGYTF
V gene: TRBV5-1; clone size: .; J gene: TRBJ2-7; CDR3 length: 14; D gene: TRBD1; CDR3 DNA: TGCGCCAGCAGCTTGGGCAGGGGGCTAGGCGAGCAGTACTTC; CDR3 protein: CASSLGRGLGEQYF
V gene: TRBV7-2; clone size: .; J gene: TRBJ2-7; CDR3 length: 14; D gene: TRBD1; CDR3 DNA: TGTGCCAGCAGCCATGGGACAGGGTCAAACGAGCAGTACTTC; CDR3 protein: CASSHGTGSNEQYF
V gene: TRBV9; clone size: few; J gene: TRBJ1-2; CDR3 length: 15; D gene: .; CDR3 DNA: TGTGCCAGCAGCGTAGGGGCTGGAACAGGGCCCGGCTACACCTTC; CDR3 protein: CASSVGAGTGPGYTF
V gene: TRBV4-3; clone size: .; J gene: TRBJ2-3; CDR3 length: 13; D gene: .; CDR3 DNA: TGCGCCAGCAGCCAGGTCAACACAGATACGCAGTATTTT; CDR3 protein: CASSQVNTDTQYF
V gene: TRBV27; clone size: .; J gene: TRBJ1-3; CDR3 length: 16; D gene: TRBD1; CDR3 DNA: TGTGCCAGCAGTTCCCTGACAGGGACCCGACTAGATACCATATATTTT; CDR3 protein: CASSSLTGTRLDTIYF
V gene: TRBV7-2; clone size: few; J gene: TRBJ1-5; CDR3 length: 15; D gene: TRBD1; CDR3 DNA: TGTGCCAGCAGCTTTGGACAGGGGAGGAATCAGCCCCAGCATTTT; CDR3 protein: CASSFGQGRNQPQHF
V gene: TRBV6-5; clone size: .; J gene: TRBJ2-7; CDR3 length: 16; D gene: TRBD1; CDR3 DNA: TGTGCCAGCAGTTACACCAACAGGGGGTTCGCCTACGAGCAGTACTTC; CDR3 protein: CASSYTNRGFAYEQYF
V gene: TRBV5-1; clone size: .; J gene: TRBJ1-3; CDR3 length: 13; D gene: .; CDR3 DNA: TGCGCCAGCAGCTCAGGGACTGGAAACACCATATATTTT; CDR3 protein: CASSSGTGNTIYF
V gene: TRBV28; clone size: few; J gene: TRBJ2-4; CDR3 length: 15; D gene: .; CDR3 DNA: TGTGCCAGCAGCACTAGTGGGGGACCAAAAAACATTCAGTACTTC; CDR3 protein: CASSTSGGPKNIQYF
V gene: TRBV6-1; clone size: .; J gene: TRBJ1-5; CDR3 length: 14; D gene: .; CDR3 DNA: TGTGCCAGCAGGGGCACCGATAGGGCTGGTTCCCAGCATTTT; CDR3 protein: CASRGTDRAGSQHF
V gene: TRBV21-1; clone size: .; J gene: TRBJ1-4; CDR3 length: 16; D gene: .; CDR3 DNA: TGTGCCAGCAGCAAGAACGGGACAGGGCAGAATGAAAAACTGTTTTTT; CDR3 protein: CASSKNGTGQNEKLFF
V gene: TRBV27; clone size: .; J gene: TRBJ2-1; CDR3 length: 15; D gene: TRBD2; CDR3 DNA: TGTGCCAGCAGTTTTGAGGCGGGGGGGCGCAATGAGCAGTTCTTC; CDR3 protein: CASSFEAGGRNEQFF
V gene: TRBV19; clone size: .; J gene: TRBJ1-2; CDR3 length: 13; D gene: TRBD1; CDR3 DNA: TGTGCCGGAAAAACGCAGGGGGACTATGGCTACACCTTC; CDR3 protein: CAGKTQGDYGYTF
V gene: TRBV6-1; clone size: few; J gene: TRBJ1-1; CDR3 length: 19; D gene: .; CDR3 DNA: TGTGCCAGCAGTGAAGCGCTTCTGGGGTTACAGTACATGAACACTGAAGCTTTCTTT; CDR3 protein: CASSEALLGLQYMNTEAFF
V gene: TRBV5-6; clone size: once; J gene: TRBJ1-6; CDR3 length: 14; D gene: .; CDR3 DNA: TGTGCCAGCAGCTTGAGGGGACGGGATTCACCCCTCCACTTT; CDR3 protein: CASSLRGRDSPLHF
V gene: TRBV9; clone size: once; J gene: TRBJ2-3; CDR3 length: 15; D gene: .; CDR3 DNA: TGTGCCAGCAGCAAAATTACTGGAATCACAGATACGCAGTATTTT; CDR3 protein: CASSKITGITDTQYF
V gene: TRBV7-6; clone size: .; J gene: TRBJ1-2; CDR3 length: 19; D gene: TRBD1; CDR3 DNA: TGTGCCAGCAGCTTCCCCCGAAGGGGACAGGACGGTCGAAACTATGGCTACACCTTC; CDR3 protein: CASSFPRRGQDGRNYGYTF
V gene: TRBV18; clone size: .; J gene: TRBJ2-7; CDR3 length: 14; D gene: TRBD1; CDR3 DNA: TGTGCCAGCTCACTGGCAGGGGGCTCCTACGAGCAGTACTTC; CDR3 protein: CASSLAGGSYEQYF
V gene: TRBV11-2; clone size: .; J gene: TRBJ2-7; CDR3 length: 14; D gene: .; CDR3 DNA: TGTGCCAGCAGCCTCCGACAGATCTCCTACGAGCAGTACTTC; CDR3 protein: CASSLRQISYEQYF
V gene: TRBV6-5; clone size: .; J gene: TRBJ1-5; CDR3 length: 15; D gene: .; CDR3 DNA: TGTGCCAGCAGTTACTCGGCGGGGCGCGATCAGCCCCAGCATTTT; CDR3 protein: CASSYSAGRDQPQHF
V gene: TRBV15; clone size: .; J gene: TRBJ1-2; CDR3 length: 15; D gene: .; CDR3 DNA: TGTGCCACCAGCAGAGATCCAAGGGCGACGGGTGGCTACACCTTC; CDR3 protein: CATSRDPRATGGYTF
V gene: TRBV7-3; clone size: .; J gene: TRBJ2-5; CDR3 length: 11; D gene: .; CDR3 DNA: TGTGCCACCAGAATTGGGGAGACCCAGTACTTC; CDR3 protein: CATRIGETQYF
V gene: TRBV11-2; clone size: .; J gene: TRBJ2-2; CDR3 length: 13; D gene: .; CDR3 DNA: TGTGCCAGCAGCGCCACGGGTGGTGGGGAGCTGTTTTTT; CDR3 protein: CASSATGGGELFF
V gene: TRBV30; clone size: few; J gene: TRBJ2-7; CDR3 length: 15; D gene: TRBD1; CDR3 DNA: TGTGCCTGGAGTGCGACAGGGGCCTCCACTCCCGAGCAGTACTTC; CDR3 protein: CAWSATGASTPEQYF